The present entry profiles one T cell receptor beta chain with its context. This sample is drawn from a study of blood T cell repertoires in COVID-19. In the study overall: Acute and convalescent COVID-19 samples came from the United States, Italy and Spain.

The method was immunoSEQ multiplex PCR; TCRdb's version includes in-frame clones alone and lacks a portion of them. The table has about 64,000 clones, over 75% seen once; the top ten hold about 40%. The CDR3 totals 14 residues. Germline assignment: CDR1 MNHEY and CDR2 SVGAGI. Trimming cost V 5 bases and J 0 bases; bases outside gene matches: 3. This clonotype was obtained from a woman aged 60-70 years with COVID-19, enrolled during active disease. Sample: peripheral blood. The chain combines TRBV6-5 with TRBJ2-7; 8 nucleotides match TRBD1. CDR3 coding DNA: TGTGCCAGCAGTCAGACAGGGGACTCCTACGAGCAGTACTTC. It is translated as CASSQTGDSYEQYF.